The present T cell receptor beta chain was sequenced within a study of blood T cell repertoires in COVID-19. Study-level background: PBMCs, B-cell-depleted T cells, or T cells provided the cDNA or gDNA that made up the material.

Germline V gene data show CDR1 as SGHAT and CDR2 as FQNNGV. There are 16 residues in the CDR3. Trimming left V 1 base short and J 0 bases short, with 10 bases between. Membership in each cohort depended on participant-reported clinical history. TCRdb's table, derived via immunoSEQ multiplex PCR, lists solely in-frame clones and lacks some. Altogether about 210,000 clones are present, 70% to 90% being singletons, with the ten largest covering about 4%. This clonotype originated in a man aged 25-40 years with acute COVID-19. This chain connects TRBV11-2 to TRBJ1-3; D gene uncertain. Source material: PBMCs or T cells enriched from blood (not recorded which). In DNA, the CDR3 is TGTGCCAGCAGCTTAGGCGCAGGAAACTCTGGAAACACCATATATTTT. It codes for CASSLGAGNSGNTIYF.